Shown below are 22 T cell receptor beta chains from a single sample sequenced in a study of beta chain features in type 1 diabetes. Sequenced material consisted of expressed TCRB transcripts (all of the isolated RNA was reverse transcribed). Sequencing was performed with immunoSEQ multiplex PCR; in TCRdb, only in-frame clones are kept and a portion is missing. The table has 400,000 to 600,000 clones, approximately 28% seen once. What was sequenced was naive CD4+ T cells from blood. These receptors originate from a man between 18 and 35 years old in good health.

This clone came up a few times. The chain recombines TRBV30 with TRBJ2-2; perhaps TRBD2 as D (6 bases). The CDR3 is made up of 17 amino acids. The V end lost 4 bases, the J end lost 0 bases, and 18 bases lay between the germline ends. Germline loops: CDR1 GTSNPN, CDR2 SVGIG (reference sequence). CDR3 nucleotide sequence: TGTGCCTGGACCTCTTACAGCGGGTACGCGAACACCGGGGAGCTGTTTTTT. This encodes CAWTSYSGYANTGELFF.

This clone was counted once. The rearrangement links TRBV5-1 to TRBJ2-7; D is perhaps TRBD2 (6 bases). The V gene lost 4 bases and the J gene lost 6 bases, with 17 bases spanning the gap. The CDR3 extends over 14 amino acids. Germline V CDR1 and CDR2: SGHRS, YFSETQ. The CDR3 DNA is TGCGCCAGCAGCCCGGGACTGGTCCCCCTCGAGCAGTACTTC. This sequence encodes CASSPGLVPLEQYF.

There are a few counts of this clone. The chain employs TRBV4-1 and TRBJ2-3, with 8 bases that match TRBD2. Germline V gene lookup returns CDR1 MGHRA and CDR2 YSYEKL. This CDR3 is built from 16 residues. The ends lost 3 bases at V and 0 bases at J; junction bases unmatched: 5. The CDR3 DNA sequence: TGCGCCAGCAGCCAGGGTAGCGGGACTAGCACAGATACGCAGTATTTT. Its translation: CASSQGSGTSTDTQYF.

This sequence joins TRBV30 and TRBJ2-3; no clear D gene. V lost 2 bases and J 6 bases, leaving 9 bases between the germline ends. The CDR3 runs to 12 residues. CDR1 GTSNPN and CDR2 SVGIG come from the germline V gene (reference sequence). The CDR3 protein is CAWSPSLDTQYF. The CDR3 bases are TGTGCCTGGAGTCCCTCATTGGATACGCAGTATTTT.

This clone was detected a few times. The chain employs TRBV5-6 and TRBJ2-5, with D hard to call. The V and J ends lost 5 bases and 2 bases respectively, with 7 bases between them. CDR1 SGHDT and CDR2 YYEEEE come from the germline V gene. The length of the CDR3 is 12 residues. CDR3 sequence (DNA): TGTGCCAGCAGAAGGTGGCAAGAGACCCAGTACTTC. It encodes CASRRWQETQYF.

Only a few counts were recorded for this clone. The CDR3 region has the DNA TGTGCCAGCAGCGTAGCAGGACTAGCGTGGGAGACCCAGTACTTC. Residues: CASSVAGLAWETQYF. The chain carries TRBV9 and TRBJ2-5; 9 positions match TRBD2. J was trimmed by 5 bases and V by 0 bases; bases with no gene match: 5. The CDR3 spans 15 residues. Germline CDR1 is SGDLS and CDR2 is YYNGEE.

This clone has more than one count but fewer than ten. V and J are TRBV29-1 and TRBJ1-5, with D maybe TRBD1 (6 bases). Trimming stripped 0 bases from V and 15 bases from J, with 15 bases between. The CDR3 is made up of 12 amino acids. Germline CDR1 SQVTM, CDR2 ANQGSEA. The chain's CDR3 is CSVEDDLRDMHF. The CDR3 region has the DNA TGCAGCGTTGAAGACGACCTCCGGGACATGCATTTT.

In this sample, this clone turned up a few times. This sequence joins TRBV18 and TRBJ2-1; either TRBD1 or TRBD2 may supply D (5 bases each). Trimming removed 2 bases at V and 10 bases at J, with 9 bases between. The germline V gene has CDR1 KGHSH and CDR2 LQKENI. The CDR3 totals 12 residues. CDR3 sequence: CASSPSGSEQFF. CDR3 bases: TGTGCCAGCTCACCATCAGGGAGCGAGCAGTTCTTC.

V and J are TRBV5-1 and TRBJ2-7, with a tentative D call TRBD1 (5 bases). The CDR3 extends over 14 amino acids. The V gene's germline CDR1 is SGHRS and CDR2 YFSETQ. V gave up 1 base and J gave up 2 bases, with 10 bases separating them. CDR3 coding DNA: TGCGCCAGCAGCTTGCAAGGGGATACCTACGAGCAGTACTTC. Amino acids: CASSLQGDTYEQYF. Full variable domain (remainder filled in from reference TRBV5-1 and TRBJ2-7): KAGVTQTPRYLIKTRGQQVTLSCSPISGHRSVSWYQQTPGQGLQFLFEYFSETQRNKGNFPGRFSGRQFSNSRSEMNVSTLELGDSALYLCASSLQGDTYEQYFGPGTRLTVT.

V usage is TRBV7-9 and J usage is TRBJ1-3; no reliable D call. Germline-derived CDR1 and CDR2 are SEHNR and FQNEAQ (reference sequence). The V end lost 1 base, the J end lost 11 bases, and 12 bases lay between the germline ends. The CDR3 totals 13 residues. In nucleotides, the CDR3 is TGTGCCAGCAGCTTAGTCCGCGCCCGGCCCATATATTTT. Its protein is CASSLVRARPIYF. Together with reference TRBV7-9 and TRBJ1-3, the CDR3 gives the full variable domain: DTGVSQNPRHKITKRGQNVTFRCDPISEHNRLYWYRQTLGQGPEFLTYFQNEAQLEKSRLLSDRFSAERPKGSFSTLEIQRTEQGDSAMYLCASSLVRARPIYFGEGSWLTVV.

This clone occurred a few times. The V call is TRBV10-3, the J call TRBJ2-5; possibly TRBD1 for D (6 bases). The V and J ends lost 6 bases and 3 bases respectively, with 20 bases between them. Germline loops: CDR1 ENHRY, CDR2 SYGVKD. The CDR3 runs to 16 residues. The CDR3 DNA reads TGTGCCATCAGCCAGGCTGGGAGAGGGGGTGAAGAGACCCAGTACTTC. This codes for CAISQAGRGGEETQYF.

This clone was seen a few times. The chain combines TRBV20-1 with TRBJ2-5; D unresolved. Germline lookup yields CDR1 DFQATT and CDR2 SNEGSKA (reference sequence). With 3 bases removed from V and 5 bases from J, the gap between germline ends came to 7 bases. This CDR3 contains 11 residues. The CDR3 spells CSASPTETQYF. Written as DNA, the CDR3 is TGCAGTGCTAGCCCCACGGAGACCCAGTACTTC.

The chain couples TRBV30 to TRBJ2-1; maybe TRBD1 (5 bases). CDR3 length: 16 residues. V gave up 3 bases and J gave up 5 bases, with 20 bases separating them. The germline V gene encodes CDR1 GTSNPN and CDR2 SVGIG (reference sequence). The CDR3 nucleotides read TGTGCCTGGAGCCCCATCAGGGCGAGTTGGCACAATGAGCAGTTCTTC. Its translation: CAWSPIRASWHNEQFF.

The chain is built from TRBV7-9 and TRBJ2-7; no definite D call. In germline, CDR1 is SEHNR, CDR2 FQNEAQ (reference sequence). V was clipped by 5 bases and J by 6 bases, with 11 bases between them. The CDR3 is 12 amino acids. The DNA of the CDR3 is TGTGCCAGCAGCACCACAAAACTCGAGCAGTACTTC. Translating gives CASSTTKLEQYF.

The chain links TRBV14 to TRBJ1-1; unclear D gene. The V end was cut by 4 bases, the J end by 2 bases, with 11 bases between. The CDR3 covers 14 residues. In germline, CDR1 is SGHDN, CDR2 FVKESK. For the CDR3, the DNA is TGTGCCAGCAGCCTATATACAGAAAACACTGAAGCTTTCTTT. Encoded protein: CASSLYTENTEAFF. Looking up the rest from reference TRBV14 and TRBJ1-1 gives the full variable domain: EAGVTQFPSHSVIEKGQTVTLRCDPISGHDNLYWYRRVMGKEIKFLLHFVKESKQDESGMPNNRFLAERTGGTYSTLKVQPAELEDSGVYFCASSLYTENTEAFFGQGTRLTVV.

This clone was picked up a small number of times. Additional DNA sequences in this sample encode the identical CDR3. This chain uses TRBV5-1 with TRBJ2-3; D is unresolved. This CDR3 region has 15 residues. Germline lookup yields CDR1 SGHRS and CDR2 YFSETQ. V lost 4 bases and J lost 0, with 12 bases in between. The CDR3 DNA is TGCGCCAGCAGCCTGGCCTCTCCTAGCACAGATACGCAGTATTTT. This codes for CASSLASPSTDTQYF.

A few counts support this clone. This chain joins TRBV2 and TRBJ2-1; D is ambiguous. Trimming left V 2 bases short and J 6 bases short, with 2 bases between. The CDR3 runs to 11 residues. Germline values: CDR1 SNHLY, CDR2 FYNNEI. The CDR3 region has the DNA TGTGCCAGCAGTGAAACCAATGAGCAGTTCTTC. Translation: CASSETNEQFF.

The chain carries TRBV18 and TRBJ2-5; D perhaps matches TRBD2 (5 bases). Germline CDR1 and CDR2: KGHSH and LQKENI. This CDR3 comprises 15 residues. V was pared by 1 base and J by 1 base, with 10 bases between. This CDR3 reads CASSPRTGTQETQYF. The CDR3 bases are TGTGCCAGCTCACCACGAACGGGAACCCAAGAGACCCAGTACTTC.

This clone was seen more than once but under ten times. The CDR3 bases are TGTGCCAGCAGCCAACAGGGGGTAGCGGTAGCCGGAGGGGTTCAGTACTTC. Translating gives CASSQQGVAVAGGVQYF. V gene TRBV14 combines with J gene TRBJ2-4; D may be TRBD1 (7 bases). The CDR3 sequence is 17 residues long. Per the germline V gene, CDR1 is SGHDN and CDR2 is FVKESK. V lost 2 bases to trimming and J lost 11 bases, with 25 bases between them.

The rearrangement joins TRBV29-1 to TRBJ2-7; either TRBD1 or TRBD2 may supply D (5 bases each). Germline assignment: CDR1 SQVTM and CDR2 ANQGSEA. V was trimmed by 7 bases and J by 5 bases, leaving 12 bases between them. The CDR3 is 11 amino acids. CDR3 in amino acids: CSAGTPHEQYF. In DNA, the CDR3 is TGCAGCGCCGGGACCCCCCACGAGCAGTACTTC.

About this clone itself: In the same sample, other DNA sequences code for this CDR3. The CDR3 DNA reads as TGTGCCAGCTCACCCCCGGGACTAGCGGCATACAATGAGCAGTTCTTC. Translation gives CASSPPGLAAYNEQFF. The chain couples TRBV18 to TRBJ2-1, with TRBD2 matching 11 bases. V lost 3 bases and J lost 4; bases outside the gene matches: 5. CDR1 KGHSH and CDR2 LQKENI come from the germline V gene. CDR3 length: 16 residues.

This chain links TRBV5-6 with TRBJ2-7, with 7 bases matching TRBD2. The CDR3 has 14 residues. J lost 1 base, V lost 5 bases, and 6 bases had no gene match. Germline CDR1 SGHDT, CDR2 YYEEEE. The CDR3 DNA is TGTGCCAGCAGTCAGCGGGGCCGTTCCTACGAGCAGTACTTC. This sequence encodes CASSQRGRSYEQYF. The full variable domain, with the rest looked up from reference TRBV5-6 and TRBJ2-7, is DAGVTQSPTHLIKTRGQQVTLRCSPKSGHDTVSWYQQALGQGPQFIFQYYEEEERQRGNFPDRFSGHQFPNYSSELNVNALLLGDSALYLCASSQRGRSYEQYFGPGTRLTVT.